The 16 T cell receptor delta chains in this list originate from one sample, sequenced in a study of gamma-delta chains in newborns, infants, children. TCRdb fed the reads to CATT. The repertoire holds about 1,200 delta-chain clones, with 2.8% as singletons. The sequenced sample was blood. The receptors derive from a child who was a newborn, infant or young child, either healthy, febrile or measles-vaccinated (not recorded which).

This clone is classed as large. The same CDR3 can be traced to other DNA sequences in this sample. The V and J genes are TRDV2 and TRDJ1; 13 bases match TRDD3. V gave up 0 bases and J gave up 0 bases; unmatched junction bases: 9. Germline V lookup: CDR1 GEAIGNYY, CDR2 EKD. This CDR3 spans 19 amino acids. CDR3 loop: CACDTVLGDTRPYTDKLIF. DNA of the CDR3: TGTGCCTGTGACACCGTACTGGGGGATACGCGCCCCTACACCGATAAACTCATCTTT.

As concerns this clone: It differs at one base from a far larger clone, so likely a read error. CDR3 loop: CARDTWGMTAQLFF. The CDR3 coding sequence is TGTGCCCGTGACACCTGGGGGATGACAGCACAACTCTTCTTT. The chain carries TRDV2 and TRDJ2; 8 bases match TRDD3. Per the germline V gene, CDR1 is GEAIGNYY and CDR2 is EKD. This CDR3 is built from 14 residues.

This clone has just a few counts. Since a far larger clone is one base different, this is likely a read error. The CDR3 reads CACDTVTGGCALENKLIF. CDR3 DNA: TGTGCCTGTGACACCGTTACTGGGGGATGCGCCCTAGAAAATAAACTCATCTTT. The chain combines TRDV2 with TRDJ1, with 10 bases aligning to TRDD3. This CDR3 region has 18 residues. Germline CDR1 is GEAIGNYY and CDR2 is EKD. V was clipped by 0 bases and J by 6 bases; unmatched bases: 15.

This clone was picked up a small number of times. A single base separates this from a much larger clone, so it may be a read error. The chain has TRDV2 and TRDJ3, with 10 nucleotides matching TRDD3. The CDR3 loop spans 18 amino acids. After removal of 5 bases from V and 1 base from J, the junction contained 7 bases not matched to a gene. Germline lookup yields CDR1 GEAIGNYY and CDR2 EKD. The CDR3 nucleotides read TGTGCCTGTGGCATACTGGGGGATTCATCCTGGGACACCCGACAGATGTTTTTC. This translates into CACGILGDSSWDTRQMFF.

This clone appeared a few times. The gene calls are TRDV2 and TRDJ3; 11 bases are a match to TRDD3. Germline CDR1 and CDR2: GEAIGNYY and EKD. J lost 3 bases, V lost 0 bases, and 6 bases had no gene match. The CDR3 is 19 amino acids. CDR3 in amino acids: CACDTVNGGYDWDTRQMFF. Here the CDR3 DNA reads TGTGCCTGTGACACCGTAAATGGGGGATACGACTGGGACACCCGACAGATGTTTTTC.

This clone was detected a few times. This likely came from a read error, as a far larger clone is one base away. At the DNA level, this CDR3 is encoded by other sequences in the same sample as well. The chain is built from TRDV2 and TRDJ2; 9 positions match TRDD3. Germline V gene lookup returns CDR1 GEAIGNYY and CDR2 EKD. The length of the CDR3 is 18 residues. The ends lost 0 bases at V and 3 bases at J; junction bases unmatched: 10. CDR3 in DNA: TGTGCCTGTGACACCGTACTGGGGGACCCTGCTCTGACAGCACAACTCTTCTTT. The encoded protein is CACDTVLGDPALTAQLFF.

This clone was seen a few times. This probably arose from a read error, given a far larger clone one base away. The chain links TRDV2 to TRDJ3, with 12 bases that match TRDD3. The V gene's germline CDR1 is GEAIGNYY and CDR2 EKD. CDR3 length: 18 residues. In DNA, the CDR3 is TGTGCCTGTGACAGTACTGGGGGATACTCCTGGGACACCCGACTGATGTTTTTC. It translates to CACDSTGGYSWDTRLMFF.

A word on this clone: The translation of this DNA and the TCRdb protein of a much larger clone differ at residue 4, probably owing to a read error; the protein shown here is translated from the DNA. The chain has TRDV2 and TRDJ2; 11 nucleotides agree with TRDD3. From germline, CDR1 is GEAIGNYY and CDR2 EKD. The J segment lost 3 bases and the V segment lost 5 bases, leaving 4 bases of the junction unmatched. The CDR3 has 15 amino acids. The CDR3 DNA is TGTGCCTGTGGCATACTGGGGGATATGACAGCACAACTCTTCTTT. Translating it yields CACGILGDMTAQLFF.

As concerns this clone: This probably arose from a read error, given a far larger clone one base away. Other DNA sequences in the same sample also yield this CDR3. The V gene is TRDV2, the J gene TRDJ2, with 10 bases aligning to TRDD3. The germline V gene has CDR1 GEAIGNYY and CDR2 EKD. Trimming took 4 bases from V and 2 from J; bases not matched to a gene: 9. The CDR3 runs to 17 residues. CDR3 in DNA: TGTGCCTGTGATACCGTTTGGGGGATACCATTGACAGCACAACTCTTCTTT. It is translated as CACDTVWGIPLTAQLFF.

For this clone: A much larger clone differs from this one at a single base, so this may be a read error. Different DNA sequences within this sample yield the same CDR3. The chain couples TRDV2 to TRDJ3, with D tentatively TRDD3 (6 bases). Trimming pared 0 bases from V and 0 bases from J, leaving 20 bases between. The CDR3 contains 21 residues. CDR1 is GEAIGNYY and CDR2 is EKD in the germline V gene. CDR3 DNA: TGTGCCTGTGACACCGTGGGGATGGGGTCGAGAAGCTCCTGGGACACCCGACAGATGTTTTTC. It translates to CACDTVGMGSRSSWDTRQMFF.

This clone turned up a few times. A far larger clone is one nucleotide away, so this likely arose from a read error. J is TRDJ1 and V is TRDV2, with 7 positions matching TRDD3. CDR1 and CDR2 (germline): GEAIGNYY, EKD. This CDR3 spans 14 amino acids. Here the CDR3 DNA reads TGTGCCTGTGACACCGTGGGGGACACCGATAAACTCACCTTT. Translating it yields CACDTVGDTDKLTF.

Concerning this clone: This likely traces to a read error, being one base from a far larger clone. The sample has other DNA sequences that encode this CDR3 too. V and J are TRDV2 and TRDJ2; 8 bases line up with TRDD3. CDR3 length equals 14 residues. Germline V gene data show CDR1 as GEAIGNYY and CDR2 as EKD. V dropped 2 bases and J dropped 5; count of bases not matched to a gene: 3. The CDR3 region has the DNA TGTGCCTGTGACATATTGGGGGATACAGCACAACTCTTCTTT. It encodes CACDILGDTAQLFF.

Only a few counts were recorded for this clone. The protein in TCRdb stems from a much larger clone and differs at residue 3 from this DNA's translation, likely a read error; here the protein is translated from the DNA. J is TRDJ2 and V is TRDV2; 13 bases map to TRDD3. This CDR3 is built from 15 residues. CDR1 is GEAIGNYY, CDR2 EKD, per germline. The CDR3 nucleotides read TGTGCCTATGACGTACTGGGGGATACGAAAGCACAACTCTTCTTT. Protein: CAYDVLGDTKAQLFF.

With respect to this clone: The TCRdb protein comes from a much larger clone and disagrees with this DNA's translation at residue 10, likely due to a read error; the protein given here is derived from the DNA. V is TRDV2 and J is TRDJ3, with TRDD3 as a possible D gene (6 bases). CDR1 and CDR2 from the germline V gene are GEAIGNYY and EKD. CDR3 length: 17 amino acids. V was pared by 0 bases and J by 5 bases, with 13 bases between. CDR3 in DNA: TGTGCCTGTGACACCGTCTGGGGATCCGGGGACACCCGACAGATGTTTTTC. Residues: CACDTVWGSGDTRQMFF.

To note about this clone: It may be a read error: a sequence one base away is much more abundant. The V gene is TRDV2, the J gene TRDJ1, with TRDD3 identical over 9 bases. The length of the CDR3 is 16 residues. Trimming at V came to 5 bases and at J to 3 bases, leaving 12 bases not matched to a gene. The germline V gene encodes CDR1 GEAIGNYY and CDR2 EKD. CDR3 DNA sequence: TGTGCCTGTGGCACAGTGGGGGATAAGTCGCCCGATAAACTCATCTTT. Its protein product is CACGTVGDKSPDKLIF.

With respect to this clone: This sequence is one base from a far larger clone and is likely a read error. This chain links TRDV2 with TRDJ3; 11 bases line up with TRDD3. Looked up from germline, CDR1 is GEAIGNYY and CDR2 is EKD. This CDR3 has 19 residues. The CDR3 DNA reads TGTGCCCGTGACACCGGCGAGCTGGGGGATACTTGGGACACCCGACAGATGTTTTTC. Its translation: CARDTGELGDTWDTRQMFF.